These 17 T cell receptor beta chains came from one sample sequenced in a study of cytomegalovirus exposure and HLA in healthy donors. With 60 Vbeta and 13 Jbeta primers, the PCR was carried out. Here immunoSEQ multiplex PCR was the method, and the copy in TCRdb shows in-frame clones only, minus some. Among under 130,000 clones listed, approximately 66% were seen once. Source material: PBMCs. These receptors all come from a man aged 40-50 years in good health and CMV-seropositive.

The V gene is TRBV4-3, the J gene TRBJ2-7; TRBD1 matches 7 bases. The CDR3 is made up of 14 amino acids. Germline trimming cut 3 bases from V and 3 bases from J; bases unmatched to any gene: 5. Germline values: CDR1 LGHNA, CDR2 YSLEER. Here the CDR3 reads CASSQVAGGYEQYF. The CDR3 DNA reads as TGCGCCAGCAGCCAGGTTGCAGGGGGCTACGAGCAGTACTTC.

The chain uses TRBV12-5 and TRBJ2-3; no definite D call. CDR1 and CDR2 from the germline V gene are LGHNT and FRNRAP. The V and J ends lost 4 bases and 1 base respectively, with 6 bases between them. This CDR3 is 13 amino acids long. The CDR3 loop is CASGSPGTDTQYF. The CDR3 region has the DNA TGTGCTAGTGGTTCCCCGGGCACAGATACGCAGTATTTT.

The sample holds one count of this clone. The chain couples TRBV9 to TRBJ2-5; D may be TRBD2 (7 bases). V gave up 4 bases and J gave up 5 bases, with 18 bases separating them. Germline V CDR1 and CDR2: SGDLS, YYNGEE. There are 15 residues in the CDR3. CDR3 protein: CASSPGGGGYETQYF. Here the CDR3 DNA reads TGTGCCAGCAGCCCAGGTGGGGGGGGCTACGAGACCCAGTACTTC.

This clone came up a few times. V usage is TRBV6-1 and J usage is TRBJ2-3; 10 bases match TRBD1. CDR1 is MNHNS and CDR2 is SASEGT in the germline V gene. Trimming cost V 2 bases and J 5 bases; bases outside gene matches: 1. This CDR3 is built from 14 residues. CDR3 protein: CASSERTGGDTQYF. As DNA, the CDR3 is TGTGCCAGCAGTGAAAGGACAGGGGGAGATACGCAGTATTTT.

The chain uses TRBV15 and TRBJ1-2; 7 nucleotides line up with TRBD1. CDR3 size: 16 residues. Trimming removed 5 bases from V and 3 bases from J; junction bases left unmatched: 12. Germline CDR1 reads LNHNV; CDR2 reads YYDKDF (reference sequence). DNA of the CDR3: TGTGCCACCAGCCTGACCGCGGGGACAGCGGACTATGGCTACACCTTC. Translating gives CATSLTAGTADYGYTF.

This chain uses TRBV7-8 with TRBJ1-2; D is uncertain. Germline loops: CDR1 SGHVS, CDR2 FQNEAQ. The CDR3 runs to 14 residues. V dropped 0 bases and J dropped 2 bases, with 7 bases sitting between them. The CDR3 coding sequence is TGTGCCAGCAGCTTAGCAGCTACCAACTATGGCTACACCTTC. This codes for CASSLAATNYGYTF.

The chain has TRBV7-9 and TRBJ1-5; the D is unclear. V lost 3 bases, J lost 11 bases, and 14 bases lay in between. The V gene's germline CDR1 is SEHNR and CDR2 FQNEAQ (reference sequence). The CDR3 consists of 13 residues. CDR3 region: CASSFPGAKSQHF. The CDR3 nucleotides are TGTGCCAGCAGCTTTCCAGGCGCTAAGTCCCAGCATTTT.

The CDR3 here is CASSFRWKGGPSYEQYV. DNA for the CDR3: TGTGCCAGCAGCTTTAGATGGAAAGGGGGCCCTTCCTACGAGCAGTACGTC. V usage is TRBV9 and J usage is TRBJ2-7; TRBD1 agrees at 7 bases. The CDR3 covers 17 residues. V shed 4 bases and J 1 base; nucleotides not matched to a gene: 14. Germline V gives CDR1 SGDLS, CDR2 YYNGEE.

This rearrangement joins TRBV15 to TRBJ2-5; 7 nucleotides align to TRBD1. Germline V gene data show CDR1 as LNHNV and CDR2 as YYDKDF (reference sequence). The CDR3 length is 15 residues. V lost 5 bases to trimming and J lost 2 bases; unmatched junction nucleotides: 8. Here the CDR3 reads CATSGGQVTQETQYF. The CDR3 DNA reads as TGTGCCACCAGCGGTGGACAGGTCACGCAAGAGACCCAGTACTTC. The variable domain in full, with the rest retrieved from reference TRBV15 and TRBJ2-5, is DAMVIQNPRYQVTQFGKPVTLSCSQTLNHNVMYWYQQKSSQAPKLLFHYYDKDFNNEADTPDNFQSRRPNTSFCFLDIRSPGLGDTAMYLCATSGGQVTQETQYFGPGTRLLVL.

This chain links TRBV30 with TRBJ2-3, with 7 bases that match TRBD2. The V gene end was trimmed by 4 bases and the J gene end by 0 bases; junction bases not matched to a gene: 1. The germline V gene encodes CDR1 GTSNPN and CDR2 SVGIG (reference sequence). The CDR3 length is 13 residues. The CDR3 region has the DNA TGTGCCTGGACTAGCGGAAGCACAGATACGCAGTATTTT. Translation: CAWTSGSTDTQYF.

The V call is TRBV27, the J call TRBJ2-4, with 7 bases that match TRBD1. CDR1 is MNHEY and CDR2 is SMNVEV in the germline V gene (reference sequence). Trimming removed 7 bases from V and 6 bases from J; junction bases left unmatched: 3. The CDR3 extends over 12 amino acids. In DNA form, the CDR3 reads TGTGCCAGCATGACAGGGAGAAACATTCAGTACTTC. Encoded protein: CASMTGRNIQYF.

V gene TRBV6-5 combines with J gene TRBJ1-2; possibly TRBD1 for D (5 bases). With 2 bases removed from V and 8 bases from J, the gap between germline ends came to 12 bases. Germline V lookup: CDR1 MNHEY, CDR2 SVGAGI. This CDR3 is 13 amino acids long. DNA for the CDR3: TGTGCCAGCAGTTACGGGGCATACGGGGGCTACACCTTC. As protein: CASSYGAYGGYTF.

The chain joins TRBV30 to TRBJ1-6; D remains unclear. Per the germline V gene, CDR1 is GTSNPN and CDR2 is SVGIG (reference sequence). This CDR3 is 14 amino acids long. V was shortened by 1 base and J by 7 bases, with 11 bases between the two germline ends. In DNA form, the CDR3 reads TGTGCCTGGAGTGGAAAACGCGAAAATTCACCCCTCCACTTT. This gives the protein CAWSGKRENSPLHF.

The chain uses TRBV7-9 and TRBJ1-2; D ambiguous. The V and J ends lost 5 bases and 8 bases respectively, with 24 bases between them. Germline V CDR1 and CDR2: SEHNR, FQNEAQ (reference sequence). The CDR3 sequence is 16 residues long. CDR3 DNA sequence: TGTGCCAGCAGCGAACTCACCCCCAGGCCCTTAGAAGGCTACACCTTC. This codes for CASSELTPRPLEGYTF.

The table lists this clone with a few counts. This CDR3 reads CASSLAGGGYNEQFF. CDR3 bases: TGTGCCAGCAGCTTAGCGGGAGGGGGGTACAATGAGCAGTTCTTC. The chain couples TRBV11-3 to TRBJ2-1; 8 bases fit TRBD2. The CDR3 sequence is 15 residues long. Germline trimming cut 1 base from V and 4 bases from J; bases unmatched to any gene: 3. Germline V CDR1 and CDR2: SGHNT, YENEEA.

The chain links TRBV27 to TRBJ2-3, with a tentative D call TRBD1 (5 bases). The CDR3 sequence is 14 residues long. Trimming left V 6 bases short and J 2 bases short, with 12 bases between. The germline gives CDR1 MNHEY, CDR2 SMNVEV (reference sequence). CDR3 amino acids: CASRGHRDTDTQYF. As DNA, the CDR3 is TGTGCCAGCAGAGGACACAGAGACACAGATACGCAGTATTTT.

The V call is TRBV6-6, the J call TRBJ2-3; D perhaps matches TRBD1 (6 bases). CDR1 is MNHNY and CDR2 is SVGAGI in the germline V gene (reference sequence). Between the trimmed V and J ends, which lost 2 bases and 2 bases, there was a span of 8 bases. There are 14 residues in the CDR3. CDR3 in amino acids: CASSYQGITDTQYF. In DNA form, the CDR3 reads TGTGCCAGCAGTTACCAGGGGATCACAGATACGCAGTATTTT.